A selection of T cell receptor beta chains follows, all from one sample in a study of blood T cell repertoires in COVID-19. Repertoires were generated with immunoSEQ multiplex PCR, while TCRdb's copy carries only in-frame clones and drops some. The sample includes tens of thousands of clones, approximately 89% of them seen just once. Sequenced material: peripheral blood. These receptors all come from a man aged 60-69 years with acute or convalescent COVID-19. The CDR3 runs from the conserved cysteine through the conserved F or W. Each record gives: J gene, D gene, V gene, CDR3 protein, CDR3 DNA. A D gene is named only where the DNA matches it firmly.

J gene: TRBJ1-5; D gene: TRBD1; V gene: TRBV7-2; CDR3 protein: CASSLGRQGPNQPQHF; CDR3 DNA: TGTGCCAGCAGCTTAGGGAGACAGGGTCCGAATCAGCCCCAGCATTTT
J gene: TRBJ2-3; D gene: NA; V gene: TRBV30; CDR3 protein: CAWSVPSGLADTQYF; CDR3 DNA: TGTGCCTGGAGTGTACCGAGCGGCCTCGCAGATACGCAGTATTTT
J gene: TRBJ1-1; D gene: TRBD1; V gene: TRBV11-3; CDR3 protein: CASSRSTGAGAEAFF; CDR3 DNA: TGTGCCAGCAGCAGGTCCACAGGGGCCGGGGCTGAAGCTTTCTTT
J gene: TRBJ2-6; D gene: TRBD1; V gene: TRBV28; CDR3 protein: CASSSQPGQGTSGANVLTF; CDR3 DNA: TGTGCCAGCAGTTCACAACCGGGACAGGGAACCTCTGGGGCCAACGTCCTGACTTTC
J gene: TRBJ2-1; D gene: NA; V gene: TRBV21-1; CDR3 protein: CASSTPTDREEFF; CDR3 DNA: TGTGCCAGCAGCACTCCAACAGACAGGGAAGAGTTCTTC
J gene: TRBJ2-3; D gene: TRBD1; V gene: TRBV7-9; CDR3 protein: CASSPDRAHDTQYF; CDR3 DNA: TGTGCCAGCAGCCCCGACAGGGCACATGATACGCAGTATTTT
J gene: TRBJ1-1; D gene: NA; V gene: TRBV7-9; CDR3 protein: CASSLVNTEAFF; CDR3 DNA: TGTGCCAGCAGCTTAGTAAACACTGAAGCTTTCTTT
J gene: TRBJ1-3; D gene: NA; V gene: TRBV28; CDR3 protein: CASSYWRPSSGNTIYF; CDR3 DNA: TGTGCCAGCAGTTATTGGAGACCATCCTCTGGAAACACCATATATTTT
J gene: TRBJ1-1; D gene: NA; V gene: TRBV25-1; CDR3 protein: CASSRGFPDTEAFF; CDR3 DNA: TGTGCCAGCAGCAGGGGCTTTCCGGACACTGAAGCTTTCTTT
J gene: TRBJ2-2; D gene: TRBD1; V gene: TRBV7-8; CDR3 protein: CASSQTGGNTGELFF; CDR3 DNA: TGTGCCAGCAGCCAGACAGGGGGGAACACCGGGGAGCTGTTTTTT
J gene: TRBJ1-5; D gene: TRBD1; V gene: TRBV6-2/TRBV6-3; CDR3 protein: CASSKDRGGNQPQHF; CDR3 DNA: TGTGCCAGCAGCAAGGACAGGGGAGGCAATCAGCCCCAGCATTTT
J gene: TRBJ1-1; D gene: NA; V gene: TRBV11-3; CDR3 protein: CASSLGGVNTEAFF; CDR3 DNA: TGTGCCAGCAGCCTCGGGGGGGTGAACACTGAAGCTTTCTTT
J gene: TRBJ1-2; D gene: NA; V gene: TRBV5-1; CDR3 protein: CASSLAGDYGYTF; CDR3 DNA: TGCGCCAGCAGCTTGGCCGGGGACTATGGCTACACCTTC
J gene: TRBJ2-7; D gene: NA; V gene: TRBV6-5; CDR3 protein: CASKSSYEQYF; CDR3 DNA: TGTGCCAGTAAATCCTCCTACGAGCAGTACTTC